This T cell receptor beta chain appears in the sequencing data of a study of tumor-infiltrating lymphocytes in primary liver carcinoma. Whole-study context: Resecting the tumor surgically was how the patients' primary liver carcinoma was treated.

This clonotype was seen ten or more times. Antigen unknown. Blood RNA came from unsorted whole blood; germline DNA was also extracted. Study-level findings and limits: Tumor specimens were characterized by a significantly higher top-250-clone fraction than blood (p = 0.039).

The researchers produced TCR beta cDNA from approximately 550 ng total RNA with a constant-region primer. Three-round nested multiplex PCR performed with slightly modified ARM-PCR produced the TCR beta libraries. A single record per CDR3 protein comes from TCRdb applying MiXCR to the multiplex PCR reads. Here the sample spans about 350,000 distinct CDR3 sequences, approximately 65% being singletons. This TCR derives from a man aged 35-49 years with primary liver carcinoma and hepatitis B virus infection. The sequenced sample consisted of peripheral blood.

The CDR3 region is CSVTPGQGNQPQHF. CDR3 coding DNA: TGCAGCGTTACTCCGGGACAGGGGAATCAGCCCCAGCATTTT. V usage is TRBV29-1 and J usage is TRBJ1-5, with 10 bases fitting TRBD1. J was trimmed by 4 bases and V by 5 bases; bases with no gene match: 5. Germline V lookup: CDR1 SQVTM, CDR2 ANQGSEA. The CDR3 has 14 residues.